This T cell receptor beta chain is drawn from a study of blood T cell repertoires in COVID-19 (dated by TCRdb to about 2020). A note on the overall study: Samples covering the acute and convalescent phases of COVID-19 were provided by collaborators in the United States, Italy and Spain. The prospective study material was composed of cDNA or gDNA derived from T cells, B-cell-depleted T cells, or PBMCs. Subjects who had been exposed to COVID-19, were actively infected with it, or had recovered from it provided the deeply sampled blood TCRbeta repertoires that made up the dataset. The repertoires were released in a freely available public database intended as a resource for research on the immune response to SARS-CoV-2. The samples were drawn from the first 160 participants of the ongoing ImmuneRACE study and from 950 to 1,500 subjects provided by 6 global collaborators. Nearly every sample came with metadata listing a de-identified subject ID, COVID-19 status, age in years and sex. Where HLA class I and class II types were available, the types were taken from metadata supplied by the sample provider, not from assay-based typing.

TCRbeta CDR3 regions were amplified from genomic DNA by means of the immunoSEQ Assay, a bias-controlled multiplex PCR. The paper's processing steps were these. Within the assay, amplification of reference gene primers was used to estimate how many nucleated cells each sample contained. Sequence reads were collapsed and filtered to measure the absolute abundance of every unique TCRbeta CDR3 rearrangement. For each sample, productive Simpson clonality was calculated as the square root of Simpson's diversity index over productive rearrangements. The source is immuneACCESS, and TCRdb retained only in-frame sequences with V and J called. Part of the clones is not carried over; for the studies checked, unresolved V genes explain less than half of this, and the remainder is unexplained. The DNA gave D and trimming, while V, J and clone size come from that table. The sample includes fewer than 600,000 clones, with 88% observed a single time. The ten biggest clones cover over 1.5% of the sample.

The study at large found these results: Clinical and demographic metadata were provided uncurated, with the amount varying by source and participant.

On this clone itself: Its antigen is unknown. It has no much larger one-base neighbor in the sample; base qualities were not kept.

Participants in the prospective study were aged roughly 18 to 90 years, lived in 24 United States geographic areas, and enrolled through a virtual design. In the prospective study, cohorts were assigned on the basis of participant-reported clinical history obtained from a screening survey and a study questionnaire. Recovered participants in ImmuneRACE Cohort 3 were defined as having two consecutive negative NP/OP PCR tests, clearance from a healthcare professional, or resolution of symptoms. In the prospective study, mobile phlebotomists collected whole blood, serum and a nasopharyngeal or oropharyngeal swab from each participant. Additional blood draws and questionnaires over an approximately 2-month period could optionally be provided by prospective study participants. Before DNA extraction, blood samples from the prospective study were shipped at room temperature or frozen. V gives up 2 bases and J gives up 6 bases, and the segment between their germline ends measures 14 bases. The CDR3 holds 14 amino acids from the cysteine to the phenylalanine. Only CDR3 DNA remains: 42 bases, in frame from the first base. CDR1 and CDR2 were assigned from the germline V gene (reference sequence) as LGHDT and YNNKEL.

The sequenced sample consisted of PBMCs or T cells enriched from blood (not recorded which). The V gene is TRBV3-1 (or the pseudogene TRBV3-2) and the J gene is TRBJ2-7, and perhaps TRBD1 as D gene, on 6 matching bases. The clonotype originates from a woman between 40 and 55 years old who had recovered from COVID-19. The nucleotide sequence reads as follows: TGTGCCAGCAGCCAACCCGGACAGTCAGGCGAGCAGTACTTC. Its protein is CASSQPGQSGEQYF.